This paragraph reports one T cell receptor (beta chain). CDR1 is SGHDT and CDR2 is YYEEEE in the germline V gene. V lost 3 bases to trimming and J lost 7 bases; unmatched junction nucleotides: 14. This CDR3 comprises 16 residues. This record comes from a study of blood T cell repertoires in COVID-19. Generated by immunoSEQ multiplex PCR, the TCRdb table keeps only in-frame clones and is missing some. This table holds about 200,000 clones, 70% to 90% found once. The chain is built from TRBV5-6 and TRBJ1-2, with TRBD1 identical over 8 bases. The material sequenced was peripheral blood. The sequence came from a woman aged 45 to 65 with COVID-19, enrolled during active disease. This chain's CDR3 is CASSWGPTGGKVGYTF. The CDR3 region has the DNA TGTGCCAGCAGCTGGGGACCTACAGGGGGAAAAGTTGGCTACACCTTC.